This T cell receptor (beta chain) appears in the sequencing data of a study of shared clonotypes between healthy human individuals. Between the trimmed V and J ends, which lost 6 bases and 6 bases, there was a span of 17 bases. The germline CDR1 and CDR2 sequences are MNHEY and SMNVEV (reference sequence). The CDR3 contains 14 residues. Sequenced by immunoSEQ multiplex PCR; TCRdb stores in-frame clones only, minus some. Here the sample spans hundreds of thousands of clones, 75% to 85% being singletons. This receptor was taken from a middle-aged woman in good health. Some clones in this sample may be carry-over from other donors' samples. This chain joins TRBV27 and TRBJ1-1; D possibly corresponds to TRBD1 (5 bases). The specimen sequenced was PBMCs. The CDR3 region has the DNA TGTGCCAGCAGCCCATTGGGACTTAAGCCTGAAGCTTTCTTT. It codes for CASSPLGLKPEAFF.